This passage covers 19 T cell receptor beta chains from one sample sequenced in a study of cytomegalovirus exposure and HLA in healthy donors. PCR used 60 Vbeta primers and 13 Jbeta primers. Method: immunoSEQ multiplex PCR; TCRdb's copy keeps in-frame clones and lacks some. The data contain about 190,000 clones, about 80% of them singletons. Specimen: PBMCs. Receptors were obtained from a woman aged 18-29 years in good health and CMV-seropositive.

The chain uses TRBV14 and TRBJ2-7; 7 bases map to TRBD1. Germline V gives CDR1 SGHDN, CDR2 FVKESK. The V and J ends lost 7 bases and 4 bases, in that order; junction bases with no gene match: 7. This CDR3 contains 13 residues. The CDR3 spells CASIPGQRYEQYV. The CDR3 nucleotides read TGTGCCAGCATACCGGGACAGAGGTACGAGCAGTACGTC.

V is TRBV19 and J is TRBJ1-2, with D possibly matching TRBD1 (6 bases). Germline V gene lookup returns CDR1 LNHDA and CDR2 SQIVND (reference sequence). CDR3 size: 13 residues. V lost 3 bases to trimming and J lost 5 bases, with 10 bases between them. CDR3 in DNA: TGTGCCAGTAGTATGCCAGGGGAATATGGCTACACCTTC. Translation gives CASSMPGEYGYTF.

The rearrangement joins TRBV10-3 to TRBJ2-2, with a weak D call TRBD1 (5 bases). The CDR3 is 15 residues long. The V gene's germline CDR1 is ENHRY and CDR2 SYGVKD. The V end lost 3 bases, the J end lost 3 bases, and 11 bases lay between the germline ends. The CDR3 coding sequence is TGTGCCATCAGTGACTGGGGCTCCGACACCGGGGAGCTGTTTTTT. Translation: CAISDWGSDTGELFF.

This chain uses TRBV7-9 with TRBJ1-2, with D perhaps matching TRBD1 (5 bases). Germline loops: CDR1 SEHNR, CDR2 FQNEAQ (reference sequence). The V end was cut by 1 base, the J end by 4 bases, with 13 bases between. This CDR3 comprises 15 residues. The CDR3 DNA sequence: TGTGCCAGCAGCTTAGGAGGAGGGGAACGCTATGGCTACACCTTC. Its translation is CASSLGGGERYGYTF.

CDR3 nucleotides: TGTGCCAGCAGTCCGGGGACTAGCCCCTCCGGGCAGTACGTC. Amino acid sequence: CASSPGTSPSGQYV. This rearrangement joins TRBV27 to TRBJ2-7; 9 bases match TRBD2. There are 14 residues in the CDR3. From germline, CDR1 is MNHEY and CDR2 SMNVEV (reference sequence). V lost 5 bases, J lost 9 bases, and 11 bases stayed unmatched.

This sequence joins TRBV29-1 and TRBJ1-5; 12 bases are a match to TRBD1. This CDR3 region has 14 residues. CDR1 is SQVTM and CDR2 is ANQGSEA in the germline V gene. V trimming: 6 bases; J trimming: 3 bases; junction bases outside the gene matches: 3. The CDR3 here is CSVGGQGANQPQHF. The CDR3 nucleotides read TGCAGCGTCGGGGGACAGGGGGCCAATCAGCCCCAGCATTTT.

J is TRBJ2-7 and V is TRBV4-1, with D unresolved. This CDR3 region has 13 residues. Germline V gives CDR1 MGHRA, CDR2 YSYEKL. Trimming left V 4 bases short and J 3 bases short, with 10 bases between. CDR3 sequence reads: CASSPEEFYEQYV. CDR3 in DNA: TGCGCCAGCAGCCCAGAGGAGTTCTACGAGCAGTACGTC.

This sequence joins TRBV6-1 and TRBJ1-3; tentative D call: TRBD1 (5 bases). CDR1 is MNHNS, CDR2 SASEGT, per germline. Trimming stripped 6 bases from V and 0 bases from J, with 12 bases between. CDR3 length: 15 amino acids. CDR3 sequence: CASRFAGNSGNTIYF. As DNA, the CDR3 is TGTGCCAGCAGGTTCGCAGGGAACTCTGGAAACACCATATATTTT.

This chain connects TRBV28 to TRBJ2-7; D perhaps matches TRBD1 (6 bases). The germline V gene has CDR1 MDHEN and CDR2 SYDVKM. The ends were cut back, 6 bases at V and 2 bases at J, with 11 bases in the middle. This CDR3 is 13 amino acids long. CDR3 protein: CASRGAGPYEQYF. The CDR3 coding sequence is TGTGCCAGCAGGGGGGCCGGACCCTACGAGCAGTACTTC.

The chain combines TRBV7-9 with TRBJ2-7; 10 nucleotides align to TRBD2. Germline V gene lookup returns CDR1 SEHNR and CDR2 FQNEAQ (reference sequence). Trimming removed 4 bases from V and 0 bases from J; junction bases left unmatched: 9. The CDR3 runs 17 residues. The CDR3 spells CASSSQGLASSSYEQYV. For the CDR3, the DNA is TGTGCCAGCAGCTCCCAGGGACTAGCGAGTAGCTCCTACGAGCAGTACGTC.

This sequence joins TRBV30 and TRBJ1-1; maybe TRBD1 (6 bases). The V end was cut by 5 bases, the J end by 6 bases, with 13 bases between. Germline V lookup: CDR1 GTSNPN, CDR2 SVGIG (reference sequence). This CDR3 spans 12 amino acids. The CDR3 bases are TGTGCCTGGTCCCGCGGGGGCCCTGAAGCTTTCTTT. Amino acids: CAWSRGGPEAFF.

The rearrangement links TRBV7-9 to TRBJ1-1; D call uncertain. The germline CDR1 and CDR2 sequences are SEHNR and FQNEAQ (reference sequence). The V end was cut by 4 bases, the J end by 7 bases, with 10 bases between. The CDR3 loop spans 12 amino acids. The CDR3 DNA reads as TGTGCCAGCAGCTATAGAGGAGTTGAAGCTTTCTTT. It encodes CASSYRGVEAFF. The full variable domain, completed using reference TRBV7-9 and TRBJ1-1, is DTGVSQNPRHKITKRGQNVTFRCDPISEHNRLYWYRQTLGQGPEFLTYFQNEAQLEKSRLLSDRFSAERPKGSFSTLEIQRTEQGDSAMYLCASSYRGVEAFFGQGTRLTVV.

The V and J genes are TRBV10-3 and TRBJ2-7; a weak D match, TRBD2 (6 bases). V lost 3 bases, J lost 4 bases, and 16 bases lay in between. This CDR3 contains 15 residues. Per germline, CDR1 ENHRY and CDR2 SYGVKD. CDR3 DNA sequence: TGTGCCATCAGTGACCCGGGGGACGGACTTTACGAGCAGTACTTC. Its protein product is CAISDPGDGLYEQYF.

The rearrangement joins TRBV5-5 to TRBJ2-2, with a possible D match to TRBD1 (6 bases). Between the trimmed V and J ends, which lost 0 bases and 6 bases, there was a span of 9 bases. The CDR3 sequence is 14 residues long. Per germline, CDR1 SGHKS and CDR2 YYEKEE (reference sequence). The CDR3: CASSLGRGAGELFF. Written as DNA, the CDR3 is TGTGCCAGCAGCTTGGGCAGGGGAGCCGGGGAGCTGTTTTTT.

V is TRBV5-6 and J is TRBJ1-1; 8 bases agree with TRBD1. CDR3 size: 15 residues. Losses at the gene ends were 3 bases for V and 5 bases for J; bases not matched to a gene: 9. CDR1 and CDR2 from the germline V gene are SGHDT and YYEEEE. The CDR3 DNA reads TGTGCCAGCAGCTCCTTCAGGGGGCATAAAACTGAAGCTTTCTTT. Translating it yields CASSSFRGHKTEAFF.

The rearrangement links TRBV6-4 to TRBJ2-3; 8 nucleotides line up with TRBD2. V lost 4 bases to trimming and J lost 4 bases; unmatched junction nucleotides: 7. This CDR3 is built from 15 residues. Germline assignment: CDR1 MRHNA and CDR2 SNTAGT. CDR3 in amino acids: CASSVAGGAADTQYF. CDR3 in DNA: TGTGCCAGCAGTGTAGCCGGGGGGGCGGCAGATACGCAGTATTTT.

In nucleotides, the CDR3 is TGTGCCAGCAGCTCCCCGGGACAGGGGGATGAAGCTTTCTTT. Its translation: CASSSPGQGDEAFF. The chain employs TRBV11-2 and TRBJ1-1; TRBD1 aligns across 11 bases. Germline V gene lookup returns CDR1 SGHAT and CDR2 FQNNGV. The CDR3 contains 14 residues. With 4 bases clipped from V and 7 bases from J, the junction kept 5 bases outside the gene matches. Drawing the rest from reference TRBV11-2 and TRBJ1-1, the complete variable domain is EAGVAQSPRYKIIEKRQSVAFWCNPISGHATLYWYQQILGQGPKLLIQFQNNGVVDDSQLPKDRFSAERLKGVDSTLKIQPAKLEDSAVYLCASSSPGQGDEAFFGQGTRLTVV.

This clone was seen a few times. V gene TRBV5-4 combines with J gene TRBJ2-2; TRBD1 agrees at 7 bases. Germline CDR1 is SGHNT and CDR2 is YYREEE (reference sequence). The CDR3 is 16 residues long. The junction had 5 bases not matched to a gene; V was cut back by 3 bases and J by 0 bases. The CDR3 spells CASSSWDRSNTGELFF. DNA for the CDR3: TGTGCCAGCAGCTCATGGGACAGATCGAACACCGGGGAGCTGTTTTTT.

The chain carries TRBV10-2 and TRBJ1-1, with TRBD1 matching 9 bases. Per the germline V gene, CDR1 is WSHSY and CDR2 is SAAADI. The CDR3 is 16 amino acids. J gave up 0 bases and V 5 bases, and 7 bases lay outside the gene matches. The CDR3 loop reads CASSSRDRELNTEAFF. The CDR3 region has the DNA TGCGCCAGCAGTAGCCGGGACAGGGAGTTGAACACTGAAGCTTTCTTT.